One and the same sample provided the 30 T cell receptor beta chains below, sequenced in a study of blood T cell repertoires in COVID-19. The protocol was immunoSEQ multiplex PCR, while the TCRdb copy is restricted to in-frame clones and leaves out a portion. The sample has more than 60,000 clones; roughly 80% are singletons. Sequencing input: peripheral blood. The receptor source for this set is a man aged 60 to 75 with active or convalescent COVID-19.

The chain links TRBV7-6 to TRBJ1-6; D remains ambiguous. The germline V gene encodes CDR1 SGHVS and CDR2 FNYEAQ. The CDR3 has 17 amino acids. V lost 1 base, J lost 6 bases, and 16 bases lay in between. Here the CDR3 reads CASSLVAGESGNSPLHF. In DNA form, the CDR3 reads TGTGCCAGCAGCTTAGTAGCCGGGGAATCGGGTAATTCACCCCTCCACTTT. Using reference TRBV7-6 and TRBJ1-6 for the parts outside the CDR3, the full variable domain is GAGVSQSPRYKVTKRGQDVALRCDPISGHVSLYWYRQALGQGPEFLTYFNYEAQQDKSGLPNDRFSAERPEGSISTLTIQRTEQRDSAMYRCASSLVAGESGNSPLHFGNGTRLTVT.

The V and J genes are TRBV7-6 and TRBJ2-1; 7 bases line up with TRBD2. Trimming at V came to 2 bases and at J to 8 bases, leaving 15 bases not matched to a gene. This CDR3 region has 17 residues. Germline V lookup: CDR1 SGHVS, CDR2 FNYEAQ. CDR3 DNA sequence: TGTGCCAGCAGCTTAAGTTCTAGCGGTGTAAGGCGGGATGAGCAGTTCTTC. It specifies CASSLSSSGVRRDEQFF.

The chain couples TRBV5-1 to TRBJ1-2; 7 nucleotides agree with TRBD1. CDR1 is SGHRS and CDR2 is YFSETQ in the germline V gene. The CDR3 has 16 residues. With V trimmed by 4 bases and J by 2 bases, 11 bases remained unmatched. The CDR3 spells CASSLSGQSDNYGYTF. The CDR3 bases are TGCGCCAGCAGCCTATCGGGACAGAGCGACAACTATGGCTACACCTTC.

The V call is TRBV13, the J call TRBJ1-1; TRBD1 is a possible D gene (5 bases). CDR3 length: 15 residues. Looked up from germline, CDR1 is PRHDT and CDR2 is FYEKMQ (reference sequence). V dropped 5 bases and J dropped 1 base, with 14 bases sitting between them. CDR3 coding DNA: TGTGCCAGCAGCACTTGGGACTCCCAGAACACTGAAGCTTTCTTT. Translated, it gives CASSTWDSQNTEAFF.

This clone appeared once. This chain joins TRBV6-5 and TRBJ2-4, with a weak D call TRBD2 (7 bases). CDR1 is MNHEY and CDR2 is SVGAGI in the germline V gene. Trimming pared 5 bases from V and 8 bases from J, leaving 16 bases between. CDR3 size: 14 residues. The CDR3 DNA sequence: TGTGCCAGCAGTAATCAGGGAGGGGGGGACATTCAGTACTTC. This translates into CASSNQGGGDIQYF.

The chain has TRBV7-9 and TRBJ1-1; unclear D gene. V shed 7 bases and J shed 7 bases, with 13 bases lying between them. Germline CDR1 SEHNR, CDR2 FQNEAQ (reference sequence). The CDR3 consists of 12 residues. The CDR3 region is CASTQNEVEAFF. As DNA, the CDR3 is TGTGCCAGCACCCAGAACGAGGTTGAAGCTTTCTTT.

The chain uses TRBV5-1 and TRBJ2-3; 9 bases are shared with TRBD2. The V gene's germline CDR1 is SGHRS and CDR2 YFSETQ. With V trimmed by 4 bases and J by 4 bases, 13 bases remained unmatched. The CDR3 contains 17 residues. The CDR3 protein is CASSAKRLADSSDTQYF. The CDR3 DNA sequence: TGCGCCAGCAGCGCGAAACGACTAGCGGACAGCTCAGATACGCAGTATTTT.

V and J are TRBV7-9 and TRBJ2-3; 7 bases are a match to TRBD1. The J segment lost 2 bases and the V segment lost 7 bases, leaving 6 bases of the junction unmatched. The CDR3 sequence is 14 residues long. Germline assignment: CDR1 SEHNR and CDR2 FQNEAQ (reference sequence). This CDR3 reads CASTLDRATDTQYF. In DNA, the CDR3 is TGTGCCAGCACCCTCGACAGGGCCACAGATACGCAGTATTTT.

The chain carries TRBV4-2 and TRBJ2-3; 8 bases are a match to TRBD2. This CDR3 region has 17 residues. Germline V CDR1 and CDR2: LGHNA, YNFKEQ. J gave up 4 bases and V 0 bases, and 9 bases lay outside the gene matches. Here the CDR3 DNA reads TGTGCCAGCAGCCAAGATCATGGTAGCGGGGTCCCAGATACGCAGTATTTT. Protein product: CASSQDHGSGVPDTQYF.

The genes are TRBV5-1 and TRBJ2-7; 7 bases align to TRBD1. The J segment lost 7 bases and the V segment lost 2 bases, leaving 12 bases of the junction unmatched. The CDR3 is 15 residues long. CDR1 SGHRS and CDR2 YFSETQ come from the germline V gene. CDR3 nucleotides: TGCGCCAGCAGCTTCCGCGACAGGGTGGTTTATGAGCAGTACTTC. Amino acid sequence: CASSFRDRVVYEQYF.

This clone was observed a single time. The V and J genes are TRBV4-2 and TRBJ1-2; 11 nucleotides align to TRBD1. In germline, CDR1 is LGHNA, CDR2 YNFKEQ. The CDR3 length is 15 residues. V shed 1 base, J shed 4 bases, and the junction held 2 bases outside the gene matches. The CDR3 DNA follows: TGTGCCAGCAGCCAAGCCGGGACAGGGGGCTATGGCTACACCTTC. It specifies CASSQAGTGGYGYTF.

V usage is TRBV9 and J usage is TRBJ2-7, with D possibly matching TRBD2 (6 bases). The germline gives CDR1 SGDLS, CDR2 YYNGEE. V shed 4 bases and J shed 0 bases, with 14 bases lying between them. CDR3 length equals 15 residues. The CDR3, as DNA: TGTGCCAGCAGCCCCCAACGGGGGAGCTCCTACGAGCAGTACTTC. Protein: CASSPQRGSSYEQYF.

This clone has only one observation. The chain has TRBV5-4 and TRBJ2-7, with a weak D call TRBD1 (5 bases). Per germline, CDR1 SGHNT and CDR2 YYREEE (reference sequence). V was shortened by 2 bases and J by 5 bases, with 17 bases between the two germline ends. The CDR3 has 15 residues. CDR3 protein: CASSFRQGYPNEQYF. As DNA, the CDR3 is TGTGCCAGCAGCTTCCGGCAGGGTTACCCTAACGAGCAGTACTTC.

J is TRBJ1-1 and V is TRBV18; a weak D match, TRBD1 (6 bases). The CDR3 totals 14 residues. The germline V gene encodes CDR1 KGHSH and CDR2 LQKENI. Deletions cut 5 bases from V and 11 bases from J, with 21 bases between. CDR3 protein: CASSAGTRHTTAFF. The CDR3 coding sequence is TGTGCCAGCTCAGCCGGGACAAGGCATACTACCGCTTTCTTT.

The CDR3 here is CASSSQGVENTEAFF. In DNA form, the CDR3 reads TGTGCCAGCAGCTCGCAAGGGGTGGAGAACACTGAAGCTTTCTTT. V and J are TRBV7-9 and TRBJ1-1; D is possibly TRBD1 (5 bases). Trimming took 4 bases from V and 1 from J, leaving 13 bases between them. The CDR3 spans 15 residues. Germline V gene data show CDR1 as SEHNR and CDR2 as FQNEAQ (reference sequence).

This chain uses TRBV11-2 with TRBJ2-1, with TRBD2 matching 11 bases. The CDR3 runs 16 residues. The trim removed 4 bases at V and 4 bases at J, leaving 6 bases unmatched. Germline V lookup: CDR1 SGHAT, CDR2 FQNNGV. CDR3 nucleotide sequence: TGTGCCAGCAGCTCAAGACTAGCGGGGCGGTACAATGAGCAGTTCTTC. It is translated as CASSSRLAGRYNEQFF. The full variable domain, its missing parts supplied by reference TRBV11-2 and TRBJ2-1, is EAGVAQSPRYKIIEKRQSVAFWCNPISGHATLYWYQQILGQGPKLLIQFQNNGVVDDSQLPKDRFSAERLKGVDSTLKIQPAKLEDSAVYLCASSSRLAGRYNEQFFGPGTRLTVL.

V and J are TRBV6-2 or TRBV6-3 and TRBJ2-1; 11 bases align to TRBD2. The CDR3 is 15 residues long. Trimming at V came to 5 bases and at J to 3 bases, leaving 3 bases not matched to a gene. Germline CDR1 and CDR2: MNHEY and SVGEGT. CDR3 sequence: CASSRTSGGYNEQFF. The CDR3 nucleotides read TGTGCCAGCAGTCGAACTAGCGGGGGCTACAATGAGCAGTTCTTC.

This CDR3 is CASSQESSGAYNEQFF. The CDR3, as DNA: TGTGCCAGCAGCCAAGAATCTAGCGGGGCGTACAATGAGCAGTTCTTC. V usage is TRBV4-2 and J usage is TRBJ2-1, with 9 nucleotides matching TRBD2. CDR3 length: 16 residues. Germline CDR1 is LGHNA and CDR2 is YNFKEQ. V dropped 0 bases and J dropped 4; count of bases not matched to a gene: 4.

V and J are TRBV14 and TRBJ1-5; D unresolved. Germline CDR1 is SGHDN and CDR2 is FVKESK. Trimming shortened V by 4 bases and J by 2 bases, and 9 bases separated the two germline ends. The CDR3 loop spans 14 amino acids. CDR3 in DNA: TGTGCCAGCAGCCCCGGCGGGGGCAATCAGCCCCAGCATTTT. The encoded protein is CASSPGGGNQPQHF.

The chain has TRBV25-1 and TRBJ2-3; 7 nucleotides align to TRBD2. The V gene end was trimmed by 3 bases and the J gene end by 2 bases; junction bases not matched to a gene: 2. The CDR3 is made up of 14 amino acids. The germline CDR1 and CDR2 sequences are MGHDK and SYGVNS. The CDR3 DNA reads TGTGCCAGCAGTGAGGGGGGGAACACAGATACGCAGTATTTT. Protein sequence: CASSEGGNTDTQYF.

J is TRBJ1-2 and V is TRBV20-1; D remains unclear. The V end lost 6 bases, the J end lost 8 bases, and 13 bases lay between the germline ends. Germline CDR1 DFQATT, CDR2 SNEGSKA (reference sequence). CDR3 length: 11 residues. CDR3 loop: CSALSPVGYTF. The CDR3 DNA follows: TGCAGTGCACTGAGTCCTGTGGGCTACACCTTC.

The V gene is TRBV7-2, the J gene TRBJ2-3; 8 bases are shared with TRBD2. This CDR3 has 16 residues. The germline V gene has CDR1 SGHTA and CDR2 FQGNSA. V gave up 3 bases and J gave up 3 bases; unmatched junction bases: 8. CDR3 bases: TGTGCCAGCAGCTTGCAGAGCGGGGGTACTACAGATACGCAGTATTTT. Translated: CASSLQSGGTTDTQYF.

The chain combines TRBV6-5 with TRBJ2-7; 12 bases agree with TRBD1. Trimming cost V 5 bases and J 7 bases; bases outside gene matches: 6. CDR1 is MNHEY, CDR2 SVGAGI, per germline. The CDR3 runs 14 residues. CDR3 nucleotides: TGTGCCAGCAGTCTGGGGACAGGGGGCAGTGAGCAGTACTTC. Translation gives CASSLGTGGSEQYF.

V gene TRBV6-6 combines with J gene TRBJ1-2; a weak D match, TRBD1 (5 bases). Germline V gene data show CDR1 as MNHNY and CDR2 as SVGAGI (reference sequence). Trimming took 6 bases from V and 8 from J, leaving 16 bases between them. The CDR3 loop spans 13 amino acids. CDR3 protein: CASSAGQGTGYTF. In DNA form, the CDR3 reads TGTGCCAGCAGCGCGGGGCAGGGTACCGGCTACACCTTC.

The chain uses TRBV6-4 and TRBJ1-4, with no clear D. Trimming removed 3 bases from V and 7 bases from J, with 12 bases in between. The CDR3 extends over 14 amino acids. Germline CDR1 reads MRHNA; CDR2 reads SNTAGT. The CDR3 protein is CASSEMGGGEKLFF. The CDR3 DNA is TGTGCCAGCAGTGAGATGGGTGGAGGTGAAAAACTGTTTTTT.

The chain carries TRBV25-1 and TRBJ1-2, with unresolved D. The length of the CDR3 is 15 residues. V lost 1 base and J lost 2, with 11 bases in between. Per the germline V gene, CDR1 is MGHDK and CDR2 is SYGVNS. The CDR3, as DNA: TGTGCCAGCAGTGAATGGGCAGGCGAGAACTATGGCTACACCTTC. Its protein is CASSEWAGENYGYTF.

This clone was counted between two and nine times. The V gene is TRBV21-1, the J gene TRBJ1-5; the table's D call of TRBD1 was not tested on the DNA. TRBV21-1 is assigned pseudogene status. CDR3 length: 17 residues. The CDR3 reads CASSKETGGESNQPQHF. In DNA form, the CDR3 reads TGTGCCAGCAGCAAAGAGACAGGGGGCGAGAGCAATCAGCCCCAGCATTTT.

The chain couples TRBV7-2 to TRBJ1-6; D possibly corresponds to TRBD1 (6 bases). Germline CDR1 and CDR2: SGHTA and FQGNSA. Trimming shortened V by 4 bases and J by 5 bases, and 15 bases separated the two germline ends. This CDR3 region has 16 residues. The CDR3 is CASSSVSTGNNSPLHF. The CDR3 region has the DNA TGTGCCAGCAGCTCGGTTTCGACAGGCAATAATTCACCCCTCCACTTT.

V and J are TRBV5-8 and TRBJ1-1; TRBD1 matches 8 bases. This CDR3 is 16 amino acids long. Germline V gene sequence: CDR1 SGHTS, CDR2 YDEGEE. V shed 1 base, J shed 2 bases, and the junction held 7 bases outside the gene matches. Here the CDR3 reads CASSLKRGQGNTEAFF. CDR3 bases: TGTGCCAGCAGCTTGAAAAGAGGACAGGGAAACACTGAAGCTTTCTTT.

The chain links TRBV24-1 to TRBJ2-4; TRBD1 matches at 7 bases. The V and J ends lost 7 bases and 6 bases, in that order; junction bases with no gene match: 8. Germline CDR1 reads KGHDR; CDR2 reads SFDVKD. CDR3 length: 14 amino acids. This chain's CDR3 is CATSGPYRGNIQYF. DNA for the CDR3: TGTGCCACCAGCGGCCCCTACAGGGGAAACATTCAGTACTTC.